The 21 T cell receptor beta chains listed next were all sequenced from one sample in a study of cytomegalovirus exposure and HLA in healthy donors. Primers for the PCR totalled 60 Vbeta and 13 Jbeta. Generated by immunoSEQ multiplex PCR, the TCRdb table keeps only in-frame clones and is missing some. The table records about 110,000 clones, over 60% of them present only once. Specimen: PBMCs. These receptors came from a middle-aged woman in good health and CMV-seropositive.

The table lists this clone with a count of one. The chain couples TRBV6-4 to TRBJ2-1; TRBD2 agrees at 10 bases. Per the germline V gene, CDR1 is MRHNA and CDR2 is SNTAGT. The CDR3 has 17 amino acids. Trimming took 4 bases from V and 0 from J; bases not matched to a gene: 6. This chain's CDR3 is CASSAQAGGSSYNEQFF. The CDR3 region has the DNA TGTGCCAGCAGTGCCCAAGCGGGGGGGAGCTCCTACAATGAGCAGTTCTTC.

The CDR3 DNA follows: TGTGCCAGCAGCTTTGACAGGGGACGGGAGCAGTACTTC. Encoded protein: CASSFDRGREQYF. The chain carries TRBV7-6 and TRBJ2-7, with 8 bases identical to TRBD1. The junction had 5 bases not matched to a gene; V was cut back by 3 bases and J by 7 bases. CDR3 length: 13 amino acids. Germline V gene data show CDR1 as SGHVS and CDR2 as FNYEAQ. The variable domain in full, with the rest retrieved from reference TRBV7-6 and TRBJ2-7, is GAGVSQSPRYKVTKRGQDVALRCDPISGHVSLYWYRQALGQGPEFLTYFNYEAQQDKSGLPNDRFSAERPEGSISTLTIQRTEQRDSAMYRCASSFDRGREQYFGPGTRLTVT.

The V gene is TRBV7-2, the J gene TRBJ1-5, with TRBD1 as a possible D gene (6 bases). Trimming took 2 bases from V and 4 from J, leaving 12 bases between them. Germline V gene data show CDR1 as SGHTA and CDR2 as FQGNSA. This CDR3 region has 15 residues. The CDR3 is CASSLNRDNNQPQHF. The CDR3 DNA is TGTGCCAGCAGCTTAAACAGGGACAATAATCAGCCCCAGCATTTT.

The chain links TRBV29-1 to TRBJ2-4; D is possibly TRBD1 (5 bases). Germline loops: CDR1 SQVTM, CDR2 ANQGSEA. Trimming stripped 4 bases from V and 0 bases from J, with 13 bases between. The CDR3 consists of 15 residues. The CDR3 reads CSVGGSRLAKNIQYF. Here the CDR3 DNA reads TGCAGCGTTGGGGGCTCCCGATTAGCCAAAAACATTCAGTACTTC.

This clone showed up just once. The J gene is TRBJ1-5, the V gene TRBV6-5; 9 bases map to TRBD1. With V trimmed by 4 bases and J by 7 bases, 8 bases remained unmatched. The CDR3 spans 15 residues. CDR1 is MNHEY, CDR2 SVGAGI, per germline. The CDR3 DNA sequence: TGTGCCAGCAGTTCCACCGGGACAGGGTACCAGCCCCAGCATTTT. It is translated as CASSSTGTGYQPQHF.

V gene TRBV29-1 combines with J gene TRBJ2-7; 8 bases are a match to TRBD1. The V and J ends lost 3 bases and 2 bases, in that order; junction bases with no gene match: 0. The CDR3 has 12 amino acids. The germline CDR1 and CDR2 sequences are SQVTM and ANQGSEA. In DNA, the CDR3 is TGCAGCGTTGAGACAGGGGCCTACGAGCAGTACTTC. Its protein is CSVETGAYEQYF.

The chain combines TRBV5-4 with TRBJ2-7, with TRBD1 as a possible D gene (6 bases). V was trimmed by 2 bases and J by 6 bases, leaving 12 bases between them. CDR3 length: 13 amino acids. In germline, CDR1 is SGHNT, CDR2 YYREEE (reference sequence). The CDR3 is CASSFLDSAEQYF. CDR3 DNA sequence: TGTGCCAGCAGCTTCCTGGACAGCGCCGAGCAGTACTTC.

This clone has only a few counts. The J gene is TRBJ1-1, the V gene TRBV6-1; the D is unclear. The CDR3 spans 12 residues. V lost 7 bases to trimming and J lost 4 bases, with 10 bases between them. Germline CDR1 and CDR2: MNHNS and SASEGT. CDR3 nucleotide sequence: TGTGCCAGCATGCCAGATACCACTGAAGCTTTCTTT. Translation gives CASMPDTTEAFF.

The V gene is TRBV7-9, the J gene TRBJ1-4, with D possibly matching TRBD1 (5 bases). Germline CDR1 is SEHNR and CDR2 is FQNEAQ (reference sequence). The V end was cut by 1 base, the J end by 8 bases, with 8 bases between. This CDR3 has 13 amino acids. CDR3 sequence (DNA): TGTGCCAGCAGCTTAGACAGGCGGGAAAAACTGTTTTTT. Its protein product is CASSLDRREKLFF.

The CDR3 loop reads CASSLVGGGPLNTEAFF. The DNA for the CDR3 is TGTGCCAGCAGCTTAGTCGGGGGGGGCCCCTTGAACACTGAAGCTTTCTTT. J is TRBJ1-1 and V is TRBV7-8, with a weak D call TRBD1 (6 bases). The germline V and J ends were trimmed by 1 base and 0 bases, with 15 bases remaining between them. The CDR3 is made up of 17 amino acids. Germline V gives CDR1 SGHVS, CDR2 FQNEAQ. Full variable domain (remainder filled in from reference TRBV7-8 and TRBJ1-1): GAGVSQSPRYKVAKRGQDVALRCDPISGHVSLFWYQQALGQGPEFLTYFQNEAQLDKSGLPSDRFFAERPEGSVSTLKIQRTQQEDSAVYLCASSLVGGGPLNTEAFFGQGTRLTVV.

J is TRBJ2-1 and V is TRBV7-2; no definite D call. Trimming took 4 bases from V and 15 from J, leaving 19 bases between them. This CDR3 region has 13 residues. The germline CDR1 and CDR2 sequences are SGHTA and FQGNSA. The CDR3 nucleotides read TGTGCCAGCAGCTCCCCGAATAAAGTGGTGGCGTTCTTC. Protein sequence: CASSSPNKVVAFF.

The chain combines TRBV5-1 with TRBJ1-6, with TRBD1 matching over 8 bases. CDR3 length: 14 amino acids. With V trimmed by 4 bases and J by 6 bases, 3 bases remained unmatched. Germline V gene lookup returns CDR1 SGHRS and CDR2 YFSETQ. The CDR3 coding sequence is TGCGCCAGCAGCAGCGGACAGGGTAATTCACCCCTCCACTTT. Amino acid sequence: CASSSGQGNSPLHF.

The CDR3 loop is CASSPGTRGDTQYF. DNA for the CDR3: TGTGCCAGCAGCCCCGGGACTCGCGGCGATACGCAGTATTTT. J is TRBJ2-3 and V is TRBV7-3; tentative D call: TRBD2 (6 bases). There are 14 residues in the CDR3. Looked up from germline, CDR1 is SGHTA and CDR2 is FQGTGA. V was pared by 5 bases and J by 6 bases, with 15 bases between.

This clone showed up just a few times. The chain is built from TRBV2 and TRBJ1-1; D possibly corresponds to TRBD1 (6 bases). Germline values: CDR1 SNHLY, CDR2 FYNNEI. This CDR3 spans 15 amino acids. Trimming pared 5 bases from V and 2 bases from J, leaving 15 bases between. CDR3 nucleotides: TGTGCCAGCAGTCCTTCGCGGGGGCCTAACACTGAAGCTTTCTTT. Translating it yields CASSPSRGPNTEAFF.

This chain connects TRBV6-1 to TRBJ1-2, with D possibly being TRBD1 (5 bases). The germline CDR1 and CDR2 sequences are MNHNS and SASEGT. V was pared by 6 bases and J by 2 bases, with 13 bases between. The CDR3 runs 14 residues. The CDR3 region has the DNA TGTGCCAGCAGGTACAGGTCCCGCAACTATGGCTACACCTTC. Residues: CASRYRSRNYGYTF.

CDR3 region: CASSQRYETMSNQPQHF. CDR3 nucleotides: TGCGCCAGCAGCCAAAGGTATGAGACAATGAGCAATCAGCCCCAGCATTTT. The V and J genes are TRBV4-1 and TRBJ1-5, with no clear D. The V gene lost 2 bases and the J gene lost 1 base, with 15 bases spanning the gap. This CDR3 spans 17 amino acids. The germline V gene encodes CDR1 MGHRA and CDR2 YSYEKL.

The CDR3, as DNA: TGTGCCAGCAGCCAAGTGGTGACTAGCTCATGGCCCTCAGACACAGATACGCAGTATTTT. It codes for CASSQVVTSSWPSDTDTQYF. The gene calls are TRBV4-2 and TRBJ2-3, with 7 bases aligning to TRBD2. V lost 1 base, J lost 2 bases, and 18 bases stayed unmatched. Germline CDR1 and CDR2: LGHNA and YNFKEQ. The CDR3 length is 20 residues.

The rearrangement uses TRBV9 and TRBJ1-6; no reliable D call. The CDR3 runs to 18 residues. Trimming cost V 3 bases and J 9 bases, with 25 bases left between them. Germline V gene sequence: CDR1 SGDLS, CDR2 YYNGEE. CDR3 protein: CASSGMGGGPLGGSPLHF. The CDR3 bases are TGTGCCAGCAGCGGCATGGGAGGAGGTCCCCTGGGTGGTTCACCCCTCCACTTT.

The chain is built from TRBV5-4 and TRBJ2-5, with 12 nucleotides matching TRBD2. Germline V lookup: CDR1 SGHNT, CDR2 YYREEE (reference sequence). The ends lost 0 bases at V and 3 bases at J; junction bases unmatched: 0. CDR3 length: 15 amino acids. The CDR3 is CASSLGLAGEETQYF. CDR3 DNA sequence: TGTGCCAGCAGCTTGGGACTAGCGGGGGAAGAGACCCAGTACTTC.

The chain has TRBV5-1 and TRBJ2-1; the match to TRBD2 covers 10 bases. The ends lost 4 bases at V and 5 bases at J; junction bases unmatched: 6. CDR3 size: 15 residues. CDR1 and CDR2 (germline): SGHRS, YFSETQ. CDR3 nucleotide sequence: TGCGCCAGCAGCCTAGGGACTAGCGACCACAATGAGCAGTTCTTC. Its translation: CASSLGTSDHNEQFF. Full variable domain (remainder filled in from reference TRBV5-1 and TRBJ2-1): KAGVTQTPRYLIKTRGQQVTLSCSPISGHRSVSWYQQTPGQGLQFLFEYFSETQRNKGNFPGRFSGRQFSNSRSEMNVSTLELGDSALYLCASSLGTSDHNEQFFGPGTRLTVL.

The chain couples TRBV29-1 to TRBJ1-1, with 9 bases fitting TRBD1. Germline CDR1 and CDR2: SQVTM and ANQGSEA. J was trimmed by 2 bases and V by 7 bases; bases with no gene match: 8. The CDR3 has 14 amino acids. The CDR3 region has the DNA TGCAGCGCGTTACAGGGGGCGCGAAACACTGAAGCTTTCTTT. Its translation is CSALQGARNTEAFF.